A selection of T cell receptor beta chains follows, all from one sample in a study of cytomegalovirus exposure and HLA in healthy donors. Libraries were prepared by immunoSEQ multiplex PCR; TCRdb keeps only in-frame clonotypes and omits some of them. Of some 91,000 clones listed, roughly 80% are singletons. Sample: PBMCs. The receptors originated from a man aged 35 to 55 in good health and CMV-seropositive. CDR3s include the opening cysteine and the closing phenylalanine or tryptophan. A D gene is named only where the DNA matches it firmly. Clone sizes are given selectively: once, few, many, or a class where the clone is expanded.

j_call d_call v_call clone_size cdr3_aa cdr3_nt
TRBJ2-6 . TRBV5-1 . CASSPDPVNGANVLTF TGCGCCAGCAGCCCCGATCCAGTGAACGGGGCCAACGTCCTGACTTTC
TRBJ1-4 . TRBV7-9 . CASSSAGTGGGKLFF TGTGCCAGCAGCTCCGCCGGGACGGGAGGGGGAAAACTGTTTTTT
TRBJ1-5 TRBD1 TRBV2 . CASSGDGTGVISNQPQHF TGTGCCAGCAGTGGCGACGGGACAGGGGTTATTAGCAATCAGCCCCAGCATTTT
TRBJ2-6 . TRBV7-8 . CASSFTVSGANVLTF TGTGCCAGCAGCTTCACAGTCTCTGGGGCCAACGTCCTGACTTTC
TRBJ1-5 TRBD1 TRBV18 . CASSPSGTGQPQHF TGTGCCAGCTCACCTTCCGGGACAGGTCAGCCCCAGCATTTT
TRBJ2-3 TRBD1 TRBV18 . CASSPEGQGVAYF TGTGCCAGCTCACCAGAGGGACAGGGGGTAGCGTATTTT
TRBJ1-1 . TRBV7-9 . CASSLIGDLNTEAFF TGTGCCAGCAGCTTAATTGGGGACTTGAACACTGAAGCTTTCTTT
TRBJ2-7 TRBD1 TRBV7-3 . CASSVDGQGAYEQYF TGTGCCAGCAGCGTCGACGGACAGGGGGCTTACGAGCAGTACTTC
TRBJ1-6 TRBD1 TRBV5-5 once CASSLVQGVSDSPLHF TGTGCCAGCAGCTTGGTTCAGGGGGTATCGGATTCACCCCTCCACTTT
TRBJ2-3 . TRBV6-5 . CASSYAGTDTQYF TGTGCCAGCAGTTACGCGGGCACAGATACGCAGTATTTT
TRBJ2-1 TRBD2 TRBV9 . CASSGSGNSYNEQFF TGTGCCAGCAGCGGTAGCGGGAACTCCTACAATGAGCAGTTCTTC
TRBJ2-3 TRBD2 TRBV19 . CASSYSGGLTGTDTQYF TGTGCCAGTAGCTATAGCGGGGGTTTGACCGGCACAGATACGCAGTATTTT
TRBJ2-5 TRBD2 TRBV11-2 few CASSETSGGETQYF TGTGCCAGCAGTGAGACTAGCGGAGGGGAGACCCAGTACTTC
TRBJ2-3 TRBD2 TRBV9 . CASSPQRRFGLGTDTQYF TGTGCCAGCAGCCCCCAGAGGAGGTTCGGACTAGGCACAGATACGCAGTATTTT
TRBJ2-7 . TRBV5-6 . CASSSPLYYEQYF TGTGCCAGCAGCTCCCCGCTCTACTACGAGCAGTACTTC
TRBJ2-1 TRBD2 TRBV6-5 . CASSSRLAGAHNEQFF TGTGCCAGCAGTTCAAGACTAGCGGGAGCCCACAATGAGCAGTTCTTC
TRBJ2-1 TRBD2 TRBV5-8 . CASSLKGLAGLNEQFF TGTGCCAGCAGCTTGAAGGGACTAGCGGGGCTCAATGAGCAGTTCTTC
TRBJ2-2 TRBD2 TRBV9 few CASSLAGGARVGELFF TGTGCCAGCAGCCTCGCGGGGGGTGCCCGGGTCGGGGAGCTGTTTTTT
TRBJ1-1 . TRBV7-3 . CASSLKEGTTEAFF TGTGCCAGCAGCTTAAAGGAGGGGACCACTGAAGCTTTCTTT
TRBJ2-1 TRBD2 TRBV7-9 . CASSALPGTSSYNEQFF TGTGCCAGCAGCGCCCTCCCCGGGACTAGCTCCTACAATGAGCAGTTCTTC
TRBJ2-2 . TRBV5-6 . CASSLPGRTGELFF TGTGCCAGCAGCCTGCCTGGGCGTACCGGGGAGCTGTTTTTT
TRBJ2-7 . TRBV6-4 . CASSDPLAPEQYF TGTGCCAGCAGTGACCCCTTAGCCCCCGAGCAGTACTTC
TRBJ2-7 TRBD1 TRBV19 . CASSKRRTGVNYEQYF TGTGCCAGTAGTAAGCGGAGGACAGGGGTTAACTACGAGCAGTACTTC
TRBJ1-5 . TRBV6-1 once CASSPQAVWQPQHF TGTGCCAGCAGTCCCCAGGCAGTTTGGCAGCCCCAGCATTTT
TRBJ2-7 . TRBV19 once CASSDTSSGEQYF TGTGCCAGTTCGGACACCTCTAGTGGGGAGCAGTACTTC
TRBJ1-2 . TRBV28 once CASSTGGRLRGYTF TGTGCCAGCAGTACTGGGGGGAGGCTACGTGGCTACACCTTC
TRBJ2-3 . TRBV28 . CASSLSQSSTDTQYF TGTGCCAGCAGTTTATCTCAGTCTAGCACAGATACGCAGTATTTT
TRBJ2-2 TRBD1 TRBV18 . CASSPLTQGASSPGELFF TGTGCCAGCTCACCACTGACGCAGGGGGCGAGTTCCCCCGGGGAGCTGTTTTTT
TRBJ1-1 . TRBV10-3 few CAISVGSEAFF TGTGCCATCAGTGTCGGTTCTGAAGCTTTCTTT
TRBJ2-7 TRBD2 TRBV7-9 . CASSPTSGYEQYF TGTGCCAGCAGCCCGACTAGCGGATACGAGCAGTACTTC
TRBJ1-1 TRBD1 TRBV5-4 many CASSRQGQHTEAFF TGTGCCAGCAGCCGACAGGGGCAACACACTGAAGCTTTCTTT
TRBJ2-1 TRBD2 TRBV5-1 once CASSLGLAGTSYNEQFF TGCGCCAGCAGCCTCGGACTAGCGGGAACCTCCTACAATGAGCAGTTCTTC
TRBJ2-5 . TRBV18 . CASSPGLSQETQYF TGTGCCAGCTCACCAGGTCTCAGTCAAGAGACCCAGTACTTC
TRBJ2-2 . TRBV6-6 . CASSFGGGELFF TGTGCCAGCAGTTTCGGAGGGGGGGAGCTGTTTTTT
TRBJ2-5 TRBD2 TRBV5-1 . CASSLGLAGQETQYF TGCGCCAGCAGCCTGGGACTAGCGGGTCAAGAGACCCAGTACTTC
TRBJ2-3 . TRBV2 few CASSEAPGTDTQYF TGTGCCAGCAGTGAAGCTCCTGGCACAGATACGCAGTATTTT
TRBJ2-7 TRBD2 TRBV2 . CASSERERGGSYEQYF TGTGCCAGCAGTGAACGGGAGCGGGGGGGAAGCTACGAGCAGTACTTC
TRBJ2-5 . TRBV9 once CASSALSAGETQYF TGTGCCAGCAGCGCCCTCTCAGCGGGAGAGACCCAGTACTTC
TRBJ2-1 TRBD2 TRBV10-1 . CASSESGFGGRAAYNEQFF TGCGCCAGCAGTGAGTCGGGGTTCGGCGGGAGGGCCGCGTACAATGAGCAGTTCTTC
TRBJ2-7 TRBD2 TRBV27 . CASSSSGGAYYEQYF TGTGCCAGCAGTTCTAGCGGGGGGGCATATTACGAGCAGTACTTC
TRBJ2-1 . TRBV5-1 . CASSQGASSYNEQFF TGCGCCAGCAGTCAAGGGGCCAGCTCCTACAATGAGCAGTTCTTC
TRBJ2-2 TRBD2 TRBV29-1 . CSVGSGGAIGELFF TGCAGCGTCGGAAGCGGGGGGGCCATCGGGGAGCTGTTTTTT
TRBJ2-7 TRBD1 TRBV10-3 . CAISGDRDTSYEQYF TGTGCCATCAGTGGAGACAGGGATACCTCCTACGAGCAGTACTTC
TRBJ2-7 . TRBV6-1 . CASLSSPLSSYEQYF TGTGCCAGCCTTTCTAGCCCCCTGAGCTCCTACGAGCAGTACTTC
TRBJ2-4 . TRBV5-1 . CASSPGGAKNIQYF TGCGCCAGCAGCCCCGGCGGTGCCAAAAACATTCAGTACTTC
TRBJ2-6 . TRBV21-1 . CASSSLGLEYHCPHYSGANVLTF .
TRBJ2-7 . TRBV4-3 . CASSQSPAGANEQYF TGCGCCAGCAGCCAATCCCCGGCAGGGGCAAACGAGCAGTACTTC
TRBJ2-1 . TRBV5-4 . CASSSRGFNEQFF TGTGCCAGCAGCTCCAGGGGCTTTAATGAGCAGTTCTTC
TRBJ2-7 TRBD1 TRBV6-1 . CASSSQRDSYEQYF TGTGCCAGCAGCAGTCAACGGGACAGTTACGAGCAGTACTTC